The 21 T cell receptor beta chains presented below share a single source sample, sequenced in a study of cytomegalovirus exposure and HLA in healthy donors. PCR amplification relied on 60 Vbeta primers (plus 13 Jbeta primers). Method: immunoSEQ multiplex PCR; TCRdb's copy keeps in-frame clones and lacks some. The table has 55,000 or so clones, just under 85% seen once. Sequencing input: PBMCs. All receptors derive from a man aged 50 to 59 in good health and CMV-seronegative.

V gene TRBV19 combines with J gene TRBJ1-2; no reliable D call. Germline assignment: CDR1 LNHDA and CDR2 SQIVND (reference sequence). V shed 5 bases and J shed 5 bases, with 6 bases lying between them. The CDR3 runs to 11 residues. Here the CDR3 DNA reads TGTGCCAGTAGTCAGGAATATGGCTACACCTTC. Protein sequence: CASSQEYGYTF.

The rearrangement uses TRBV5-1 and TRBJ1-4; D gene uncertain. The germline V gene has CDR1 SGHRS and CDR2 YFSETQ. Trimming stripped 0 bases from V and 4 bases from J, with 4 bases between. The CDR3 is 13 residues long. CDR3 in amino acids: CASSLGSNEKLFF. CDR3 nucleotides: TGCGCCAGCAGCTTGGGCAGTAATGAAAAACTGTTTTTT.

The V gene is TRBV11-2, the J gene TRBJ2-5; D is possibly TRBD2 (6 bases). This CDR3 region has 11 residues. Germline lookup yields CDR1 SGHAT and CDR2 FQNNGV. Trimming took off 5 bases at V and 9 bases at J, with 10 bases between the two ends. CDR3 nucleotides: TGTGCCAGCAGCATCGGGACTTCCCAGTACTTC. Protein sequence: CASSIGTSQYF.

This clone was recorded only once. The chain employs TRBV27 and TRBJ1-2; D is possibly TRBD1 (5 bases). Germline V CDR1 and CDR2: MNHEY, SMNVEV (reference sequence). Trimming took off 5 bases at V and 4 bases at J, with 11 bases between the two ends. The CDR3 loop spans 13 amino acids. The chain's CDR3 is CASSRGGFYGYTF. DNA of the CDR3: TGTGCCAGCAGTAGGGGAGGGTTCTATGGCTACACCTTC.

The chain recombines TRBV4-3 with TRBJ2-1; D may be TRBD1 (5 bases). V was shortened by 0 bases and J by 3 bases, with 12 bases between the two germline ends. Per germline, CDR1 LGHNA and CDR2 YSLEER. The CDR3 sequence is 16 residues long. CDR3 in amino acids: CASSQEKGPLYNEQFF. The CDR3 DNA reads as TGCGCCAGCAGCCAAGAGAAGGGGCCTCTCTACAATGAGCAGTTCTTC.

The chain combines TRBV28 with TRBJ2-5; tentatively, D is TRBD2 (6 bases). The CDR3 totals 14 residues. Germline CDR1 reads MDHEN; CDR2 reads SYDVKM. V lost 5 bases to trimming and J lost 2 bases, with 12 bases between them. CDR3 DNA sequence: TGTGCCAGCAGTCCCGGGGGAGATCAAGAGACCCAGTACTTC. It translates to CASSPGGDQETQYF.

The V gene is TRBV19, the J gene TRBJ2-5; 10 nucleotides line up with TRBD2. Unmatched junction bases numbered 5, after V lost 4 bases and J lost 3 bases. Germline assignment: CDR1 LNHDA and CDR2 SQIVND (reference sequence). The CDR3 is 15 residues long. The CDR3 region has the DNA TGTGCCAGTAGTAGGAGCCTAGCGGGGGAAGAGACCCAGTACTTC. Translated, it gives CASSRSLAGEETQYF.

This sequence joins TRBV19 and TRBJ1-4; 9 nucleotides match TRBD1. The CDR3 has 15 amino acids. Trimming took 7 bases from V and 8 from J; bases not matched to a gene: 11. Germline V gene data show CDR1 as LNHDA and CDR2 as SQIVND (reference sequence). The CDR3 DNA reads as TGTGCCAGTAAGCCGTCGGACAGGGGTCAAGAAAAACTGTTTTTT. Translation gives CASKPSDRGQEKLFF. Using reference TRBV19 and TRBJ1-4 for the parts outside the CDR3, the full variable domain is DGGITQSPKYLFRKEGQNVTLSCEQNLNHDAMYWYRQDPGQGLRLIYYSQIVNDFQKGDIAEGYSVSREKKESFPLTVTSAQKNPTAFYLCASKPSDRGQEKLFFGSGTQLSVL.

This clone is labeled medium-sized. The V call is TRBV4-1, the J call TRBJ2-7, with 7 bases that match TRBD1. Germline assignment: CDR1 MGHRA and CDR2 YSYEKL. With V trimmed by 5 bases and J by 0 bases, 1 base remained unmatched. The CDR3 consists of 13 residues. The CDR3 here is CASSGQVSYEQYF. CDR3 sequence (DNA): TGCGCCAGCAGCGGACAGGTCTCCTACGAGCAGTACTTC.

The genes are TRBV19 and TRBJ2-1; 10 bases fit TRBD2. V lost 6 bases, J lost 5 bases, and 7 bases stayed unmatched. From germline, CDR1 is LNHDA and CDR2 SQIVND (reference sequence). The CDR3 runs 15 residues. The CDR3 bases are TGTGCCAGTAGATCAAAGCGGGGGGGCAACAATGAGCAGTTCTTC. Protein product: CASRSKRGGNNEQFF.

The chain couples TRBV11-2 to TRBJ1-4; no reliable D call. The V end lost 5 bases, the J end lost 7 bases, and 17 bases lay between the germline ends. The CDR3 extends over 15 amino acids. Germline CDR1 and CDR2: SGHAT and FQNNGV. The CDR3 region is CASSPRRARSEKLFF. DNA of the CDR3: TGTGCCAGCAGCCCAAGGCGCGCGCGGAGTGAAAAACTGTTTTTT.

In its sample, this clone was seen once. CDR3 amino acids: CASSFGQGHGYTF. CDR3 DNA: TGTGCCAGCAGTTTCGGTCAGGGGCATGGCTACACCTTC. The rearrangement links TRBV28 to TRBJ1-2; perhaps TRBD1 as D (6 bases). Germline V gene sequence: CDR1 MDHEN, CDR2 SYDVKM. This CDR3 has 13 amino acids. Trimming stripped 3 bases from V and 6 bases from J, with 11 bases between.

The chain is built from TRBV5-6 and TRBJ2-3; 13 bases map to TRBD2. In germline, CDR1 is SGHDT, CDR2 YYEEEE. The V gene end was trimmed by 3 bases and the J gene end by 2 bases; junction bases not matched to a gene: 3. The CDR3 is made up of 16 amino acids. The CDR3 here is CASSSTSGGITDTQYF. The CDR3 DNA reads TGTGCCAGCAGCTCGACTAGCGGGGGGATCACAGATACGCAGTATTTT.

The rearrangement uses TRBV29-1 and TRBJ2-3; TRBD1 matches at 8 bases. The V and J ends lost 3 bases and 0 bases, in that order; junction bases with no gene match: 5. The CDR3 runs 15 residues. Germline CDR1 reads SQVTM; CDR2 reads ANQGSEA. The CDR3 sequence: CSVEGDRGSTDTQYF. The DNA for the CDR3 is TGCAGCGTTGAGGGTGACAGGGGCAGCACAGATACGCAGTATTTT.

The chain combines TRBV5-1 with TRBJ1-3; 9 nucleotides agree with TRBD1. The ends lost 0 bases at V and 2 bases at J; junction bases unmatched: 6. CDR3 length equals 17 residues. Germline V lookup: CDR1 SGHRS, CDR2 YFSETQ. CDR3 residues: CASSLAGGQGAGNTIYF. As DNA, the CDR3 is TGCGCCAGCAGCTTGGCCGGGGGACAGGGAGCTGGAAACACCATATATTTT.

The J gene is TRBJ1-1, the V gene TRBV9, with 7 bases identical to TRBD1. This CDR3 contains 15 residues. With 3 bases clipped from V and 4 bases from J, the junction kept 9 bases outside the gene matches. Per the germline V gene, CDR1 is SGDLS and CDR2 is YYNGEE. The CDR3 DNA sequence: TGTGCCAGCAGCGCAGAGACAGGGATGGGCACTGAAGCTTTCTTT. Translation: CASSAETGMGTEAFF.

The genes are TRBV29-1 and TRBJ2-7; a possible D gene is TRBD1 (5 bases). Between the trimmed V and J ends, which lost 6 bases and 3 bases, there was a span of 15 bases. Germline CDR1 is SQVTM and CDR2 is ANQGSEA. The CDR3 loop spans 13 amino acids. CDR3 in DNA: TGCAGCGTCTACTTCGGCAGGGACTACGAGCAGTACTTC. Translation: CSVYFGRDYEQYF.

The V gene is TRBV9, the J gene TRBJ2-1; 13 bases fit TRBD2. The germline V gene encodes CDR1 SGDLS and CDR2 YYNGEE. Trimming cost V 2 bases and J 7 bases; bases outside gene matches: 6. This CDR3 contains 16 residues. In DNA, the CDR3 is TGTGCCAGCAGCGTTGGACTAGCGGGGGCCGAAAATGAGCAGTTCTTC. Translated, it gives CASSVGLAGAENEQFF.

The chain links TRBV6-6 to TRBJ1-2, with D possibly TRBD1 on 5 matching bases. Trimming removed 5 bases from V and 5 bases from J, with 15 bases in between. Germline CDR1 is MNHNY and CDR2 is SVGAGI (reference sequence). This CDR3 contains 14 residues. The CDR3: CASSRTRGEYGYTF. As DNA, the CDR3 is TGTGCCAGCAGTAGGACTCGGGGGGAGTATGGCTACACCTTC.

V and J are TRBV2 and TRBJ2-5; TRBD1 might be the D (6 bases). There are 13 residues in the CDR3. The germline V and J ends were trimmed by 7 bases and 1 base, with 10 bases remaining between them. Germline V gives CDR1 SNHLY, CDR2 FYNNEI. CDR3 amino acids: CASTSGAQETQYF. In DNA, the CDR3 is TGTGCCAGCACGTCAGGGGCCCAAGAGACCCAGTACTTC. The full variable domain, completed using reference TRBV2 and TRBJ2-5, is EPEVTQTPSHQVTQMGQEVILRCVPISNHLYFYWYRQILGQKVEFLVSFYNNEISEKSEIFDDQFSVERPDGSNFTLKIRSTKLEDSAMYFCASTSGAQETQYFGPGTRLLVL.

V is TRBV28 and J is TRBJ2-5; 11 nucleotides match TRBD2. Trimming at V came to 7 bases and at J to 5 bases, leaving 9 bases not matched to a gene. The germline CDR1 and CDR2 sequences are MDHEN and SYDVKM. The CDR3 runs 15 residues. CDR3: CASKKPSGGLETQYF. DNA of the CDR3: TGTGCCAGCAAAAAACCTAGCGGGGGGTTGGAGACCCAGTACTTC.